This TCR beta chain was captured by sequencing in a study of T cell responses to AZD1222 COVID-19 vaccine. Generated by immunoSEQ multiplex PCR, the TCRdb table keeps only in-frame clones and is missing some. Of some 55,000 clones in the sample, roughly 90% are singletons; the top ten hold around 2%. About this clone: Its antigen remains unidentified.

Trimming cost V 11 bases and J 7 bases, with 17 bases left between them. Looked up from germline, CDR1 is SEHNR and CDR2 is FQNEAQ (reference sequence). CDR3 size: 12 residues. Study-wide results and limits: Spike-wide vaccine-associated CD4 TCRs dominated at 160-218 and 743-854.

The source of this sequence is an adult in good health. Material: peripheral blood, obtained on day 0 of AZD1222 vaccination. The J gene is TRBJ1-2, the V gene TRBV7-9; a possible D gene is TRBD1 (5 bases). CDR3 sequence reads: CAGTQGVGGYTF. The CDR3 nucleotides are TGTGCCGGCACTCAAGGGGTGGGTGGCTACACCTTC.